This T cell receptor (beta chain) was sequenced for a study of CD8 T cells in ankylosing spondylitis. This clonotype was seen only a few times. The target antigen is unknown. Using quantitative 5'-RACE with molecular barcodes, the authors made TCR beta libraries. Using its own MiXCR run on the 5' RACE reads, TCRdb lists one record per CDR3 protein. Of about 250,000 distinct CDR3 sequences detected, 32% appear once; the ten largest clones hold 4% to 5.5%. Findings and caveats of the study: Disease-linked clones bore a CD8+ phenotype and were relatively rare in peripheral blood.

This TCR derives from a male donor with ankylosing spondylitis or in good health (not recorded which). Sequencing was performed on blood, either unsorted or a sorted T cell fraction (not recorded which).

CDR3 DNA sequence: TGTGCCAGCAGTTCCCCCGCTCGGGATGAGCAGTTCTTC. Translation gives CASSSPARDEQFF. This chain uses TRBV12-3 or TRBV12-4 with TRBJ2-1; D is undetermined. V lost 4 bases to trimming and J lost 8 bases, with 12 bases between them. The CDR3 is 13 amino acids.